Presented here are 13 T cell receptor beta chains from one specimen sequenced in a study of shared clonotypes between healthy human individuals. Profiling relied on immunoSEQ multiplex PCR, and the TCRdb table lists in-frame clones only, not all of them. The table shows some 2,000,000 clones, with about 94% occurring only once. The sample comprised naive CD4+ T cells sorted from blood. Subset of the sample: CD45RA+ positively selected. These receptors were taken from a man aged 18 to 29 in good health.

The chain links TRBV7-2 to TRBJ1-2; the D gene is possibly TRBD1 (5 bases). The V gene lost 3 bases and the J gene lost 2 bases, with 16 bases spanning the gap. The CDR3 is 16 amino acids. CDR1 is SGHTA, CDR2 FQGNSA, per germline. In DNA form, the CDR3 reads TGTGCCAGCAGCTTGGGGGGAGTCAGCACCAACTATGGCTACACCTTC. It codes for CASSLGGVSTNYGYTF. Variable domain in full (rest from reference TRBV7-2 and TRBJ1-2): GAGVSQSPSNKVTEKGKDVELRCDPISGHTALYWYRQSLGQGLEFLIYFQGNSAPDKSGLPSDRFSAERTGGSVSTLTIQRTQQEDSAVYLCASSLGGVSTNYGYTFGSGTRLTVV.

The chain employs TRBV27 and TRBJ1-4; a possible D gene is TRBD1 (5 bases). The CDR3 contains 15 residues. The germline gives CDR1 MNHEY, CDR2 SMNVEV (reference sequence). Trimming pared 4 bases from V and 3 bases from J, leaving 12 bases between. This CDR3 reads CASSSSGLANEKLFF. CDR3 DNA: TGTGCCAGCAGTTCCTCAGGGTTGGCTAATGAAAAACTGTTTTTT.

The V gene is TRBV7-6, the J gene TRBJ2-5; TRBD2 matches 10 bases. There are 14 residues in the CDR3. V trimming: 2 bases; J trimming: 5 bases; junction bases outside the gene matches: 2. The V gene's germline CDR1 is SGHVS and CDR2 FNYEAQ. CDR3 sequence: CASSLQRGGETQYF. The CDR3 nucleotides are TGTGCCAGCAGCTTACAGCGGGGGGGCGAGACCCAGTACTTC.

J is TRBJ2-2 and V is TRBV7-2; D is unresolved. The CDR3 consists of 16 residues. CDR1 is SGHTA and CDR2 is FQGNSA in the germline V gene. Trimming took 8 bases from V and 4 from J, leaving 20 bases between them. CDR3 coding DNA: TGTGCCAGCGCCTCCTCAGTTCTAGTTGGCACCGGGGAGCTGTTTTTT. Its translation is CASASSVLVGTGELFF.

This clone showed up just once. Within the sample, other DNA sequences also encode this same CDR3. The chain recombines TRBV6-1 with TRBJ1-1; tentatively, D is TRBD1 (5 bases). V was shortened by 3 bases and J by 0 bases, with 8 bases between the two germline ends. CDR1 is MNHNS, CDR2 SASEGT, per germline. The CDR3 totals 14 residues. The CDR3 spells CASSDQGLNTEAFF. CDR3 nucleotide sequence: TGTGCCAGCAGTGACCAGGGATTGAACACTGAAGCTTTCTTT.

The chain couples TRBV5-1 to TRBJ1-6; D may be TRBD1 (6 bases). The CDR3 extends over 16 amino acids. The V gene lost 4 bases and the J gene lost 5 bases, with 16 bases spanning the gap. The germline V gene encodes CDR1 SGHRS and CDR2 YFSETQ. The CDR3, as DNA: TGCGCCAGCAGCCCCTCCGGGACACAAAATAATTCACCCCTCCACTTT. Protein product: CASSPSGTQNNSPLHF.

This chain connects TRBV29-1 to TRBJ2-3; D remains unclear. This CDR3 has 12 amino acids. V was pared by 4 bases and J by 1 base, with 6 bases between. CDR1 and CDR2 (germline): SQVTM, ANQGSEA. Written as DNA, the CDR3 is TGCAGCGTTGGGCCTGGCACAGATACGCAGTATTTT. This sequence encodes CSVGPGTDTQYF.

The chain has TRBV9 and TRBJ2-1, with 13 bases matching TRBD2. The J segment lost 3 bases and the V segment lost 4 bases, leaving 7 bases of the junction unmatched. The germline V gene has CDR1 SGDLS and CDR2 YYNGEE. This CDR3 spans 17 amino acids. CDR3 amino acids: CASSTRLAGGSYNEQFF. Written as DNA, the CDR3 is TGTGCCAGCAGCACCCGACTAGCGGGGGGCAGCTACAATGAGCAGTTCTTC.

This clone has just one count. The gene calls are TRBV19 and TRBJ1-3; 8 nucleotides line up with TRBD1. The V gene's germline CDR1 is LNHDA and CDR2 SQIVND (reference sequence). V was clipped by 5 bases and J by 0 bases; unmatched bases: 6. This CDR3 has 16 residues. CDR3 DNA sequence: TGTGCCAGTAGTGCCCTCGACAGGGGCTCTGGAAACACCATATATTTT. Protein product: CASSALDRGSGNTIYF.

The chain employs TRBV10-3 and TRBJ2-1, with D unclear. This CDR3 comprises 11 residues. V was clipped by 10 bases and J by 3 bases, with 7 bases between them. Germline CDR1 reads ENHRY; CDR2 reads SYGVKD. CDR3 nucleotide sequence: TGTGCCACCGAGGTCTACAATGAGCAGTTCTTC. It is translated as CATEVYNEQFF.

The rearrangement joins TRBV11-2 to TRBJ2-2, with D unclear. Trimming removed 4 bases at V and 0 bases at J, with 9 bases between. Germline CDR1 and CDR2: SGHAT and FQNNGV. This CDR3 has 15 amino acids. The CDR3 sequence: CASSSDGANTGELFF. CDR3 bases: TGTGCCAGCAGCTCGGACGGCGCGAACACCGGGGAGCTGTTTTTT.

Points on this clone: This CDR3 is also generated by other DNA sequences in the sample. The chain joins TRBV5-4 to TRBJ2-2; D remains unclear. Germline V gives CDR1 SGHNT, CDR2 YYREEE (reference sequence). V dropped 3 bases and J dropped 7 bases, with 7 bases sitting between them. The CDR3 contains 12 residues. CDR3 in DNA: TGTGCCAGCAGCTCCGTCGTCGGGGAGCTGTTTTTT. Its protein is CASSSVVGELFF.

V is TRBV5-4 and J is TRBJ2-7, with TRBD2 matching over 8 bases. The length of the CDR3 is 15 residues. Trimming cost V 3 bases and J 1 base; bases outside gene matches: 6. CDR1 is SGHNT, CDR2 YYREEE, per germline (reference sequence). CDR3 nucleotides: TGTGCCAGCAGCTCAAAGCGGGAGAAGTCCTACGAGCAGTACTTC. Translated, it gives CASSSKREKSYEQYF.